A single sample gave rise to the 22 T cell receptor beta chains below, sequenced in a study of T cell changes during pregnancy in multiple sclerosis. Profiled with immunoSEQ multiplex PCR; TCRdb holds only in-frame clones, not every one. The sample lists 90,000 to 100,000 clones, about 92% occurring once. The source was peripheral blood, collected in the first trimester of pregnancy. These receptors originate from a female donor with multiple sclerosis, enrolled in a pregnancy study.

V is TRBV28 and J is TRBJ2-7, with TRBD2 matching 8 bases. CDR3 size: 14 residues. Germline V gives CDR1 MDHEN, CDR2 SYDVKM. V was clipped by 6 bases and J by 3 bases; unmatched bases: 7. CDR3 sequence (DNA): TGTGCCAGCAGAGCGGGAGAAAGAATCTACGAGCAGTACTTC. This codes for CASRAGERIYEQYF.

The chain is built from TRBV21-1 and TRBJ2-1; the D call of TRBD1 is as the table states it, not checked on the DNA. TRBV21-1 is given as a pseudogene. This CDR3 comprises 16 residues. The CDR3 DNA sequence: TGTGCCAGCAGCAGAGCGAGACAGGGGGCCGAGGATGAGCAGTTCTTC. It is translated as CASSRARQGAEDEQFF.

This rearrangement joins TRBV29-1 to TRBJ2-3; 10 bases agree with TRBD2. The junction had 6 bases not matched to a gene; V was cut back by 6 bases and J by 0 bases. There are 15 residues in the CDR3. The germline CDR1 and CDR2 sequences are SQVTM and ANQGSEA. This CDR3 is CSVPTSGRSTDTQYF. CDR3 nucleotides: TGCAGCGTGCCGACTAGCGGGCGGAGCACAGATACGCAGTATTTT.

This chain joins TRBV15 and TRBJ2-7; TRBD2 matches 7 bases. The ends lost 8 bases at V and 6 bases at J; junction bases unmatched: 10. This CDR3 contains 13 residues. Germline assignment: CDR1 LNHNV and CDR2 YYDKDF (reference sequence). CDR3 region: CATGWEGEFEQYF. The CDR3 DNA reads as TGTGCCACCGGTTGGGAGGGAGAGTTCGAGCAGTACTTC.

V and J are TRBV28 and TRBJ1-1; 7 positions agree with TRBD1. CDR1 is MDHEN and CDR2 is SYDVKM in the germline V gene. The junction had 0 bases not matched to a gene; V was cut back by 2 bases and J by 0 bases. The CDR3 loop spans 14 amino acids. The CDR3 nucleotides are TGTGCCAGCAGTTTAGGGACAGTGAACACTGAAGCTTTCTTT. It is translated as CASSLGTVNTEAFF.

The CDR3 sequence is CASNRQGAGQPQHF. The CDR3 nucleotides are TGTGCCAGCAACCGACAGGGGGCAGGTCAGCCCCAGCATTTT. The V and J genes are TRBV19 and TRBJ1-5; TRBD1 aligns across 10 bases. Germline V lookup: CDR1 LNHDA, CDR2 SQIVND (reference sequence). This CDR3 comprises 14 residues. V gave up 9 bases and J gave up 6 bases; unmatched junction bases: 8.

The rearrangement joins TRBV30 to TRBJ1-4; 10 bases align to TRBD1. The CDR3 is 15 residues long. Germline V gene sequence: CDR1 GTSNPN, CDR2 SVGIG (reference sequence). With V trimmed by 3 bases and J by 8 bases, 9 bases remained unmatched. The CDR3 loop is CAWRGRQGAGEKLFF. Written as DNA, the CDR3 is TGTGCCTGGAGAGGAAGACAGGGGGCAGGGGAAAAACTGTTTTTT.

J is TRBJ2-7 and V is TRBV25-1, with 7 positions matching TRBD2. Germline lookup yields CDR1 MGHDK and CDR2 SYGVNS. The CDR3 covers 16 residues. With V trimmed by 0 bases and J by 3 bases, 8 bases remained unmatched. The DNA for the CDR3 is TGTGCCAGCAGTGAATATAGCGGGCAGGGCGACTACGAGCAGTACTTC. Protein product: CASSEYSGQGDYEQYF.

This chain uses TRBV15 with TRBJ1-2; 10 bases are a match to TRBD1. CDR1 and CDR2 (germline): LNHNV, YYDKDF (reference sequence). The CDR3 consists of 14 residues. V shed 3 bases and J 8 bases; nucleotides not matched to a gene: 6. This CDR3 is CATSRDPDRGGYTF. CDR3 DNA: TGTGCCACCAGCAGGGATCCGGACAGGGGGGGCTACACCTTC.

The gene calls are TRBV19 and TRBJ1-2; D is unresolved. The CDR3 is 12 residues long. Trimming left V 6 bases short and J 4 bases short, with 9 bases between. The germline V gene encodes CDR1 LNHDA and CDR2 SQIVND (reference sequence). CDR3 in amino acids: CASRQNVYGYTF. CDR3 coding DNA: TGTGCCAGTAGACAGAATGTCTATGGCTACACCTTC.

This sequence joins TRBV13 and TRBJ2-7, with D possibly TRBD1 on 5 matching bases. The CDR3 consists of 12 residues. The V end was cut by 4 bases, the J end by 5 bases, with 9 bases between. Germline values: CDR1 PRHDT, CDR2 FYEKMQ (reference sequence). CDR3 loop: CASSSRAHEQYF. The CDR3 nucleotides read TGTGCCAGCAGCTCCAGGGCTCACGAGCAGTACTTC. Full variable domain (missing parts from reference TRBV13 and TRBJ2-7): AAGVIQSPRHLIKEKRETATLKCYPIPRHDTVYWYQQGPGQDPQFLISFYEKMQSDKGSIPDRFSAQQFSDYHSELNMSSLELGDSALYFCASSSRAHEQYFGPGTRLTVT.

The chain carries TRBV4-2 and TRBJ1-6; TRBD1 agrees at 11 bases. This CDR3 spans 16 amino acids. Per germline, CDR1 LGHNA and CDR2 YNFKEQ. With 1 base clipped from V and 6 bases from J, the junction kept 2 bases outside the gene matches. Here the CDR3 DNA reads TGTGCCAGCAGCCAAGGGGGACAGGGGGTTAATTCACCCCTCCACTTT. Translation: CASSQGGQGVNSPLHF.

This chain connects TRBV10-3 to TRBJ1-3, with 7 bases matching TRBD1. In germline, CDR1 is ENHRY, CDR2 SYGVKD. There are 14 residues in the CDR3. V shed 6 bases, J shed 2 bases, and the junction held 4 bases outside the gene matches. DNA of the CDR3: TGTGCCATCAGCGACAGGGCAGCTGGAAACACCATATATTTT. Translated: CAISDRAAGNTIYF.

This clone was seen only once. This chain uses TRBV28 with TRBJ2-4; TRBD2 matches at 7 bases. Trimming at V came to 4 bases and at J to 1 base, leaving 10 bases not matched to a gene. The CDR3 runs to 17 residues. Looked up from germline, CDR1 is MDHEN and CDR2 is SYDVKM. This CDR3 reads CASSSTSSGVAKNIQYF. DNA of the CDR3: TGTGCCAGCAGTTCTACCTCTAGCGGAGTGGCCAAAAACATTCAGTACTTC.

The V call is TRBV15, the J call TRBJ2-3; perhaps TRBD1 as D (6 bases). Germline-derived CDR1 and CDR2 are LNHNV and YYDKDF (reference sequence). There are 17 residues in the CDR3. The ends were cut back, 1 base at V and 6 bases at J, with 20 bases in the middle. CDR3 sequence reads: CATSRVKRTDPGDTQYF. CDR3 coding DNA: TGTGCCACCAGCAGAGTGAAAAGGACAGACCCAGGGGATACGCAGTATTTT.

The gene calls are TRBV2 and TRBJ1-1; weak D call: TRBD1 (6 bases). V dropped 9 bases and J dropped 2 bases, with 13 bases sitting between them. CDR3 length equals 13 residues. Looked up from germline, CDR1 is SNHLY and CDR2 is FYNNEI. This CDR3 reads CARGAAVNTEAFF. As DNA, the CDR3 is TGTGCCAGGGGGGCGGCAGTTAACACTGAAGCTTTCTTT.

V is TRBV27 and J is TRBJ1-3; D gene uncertain. Trimming shortened V by 5 bases and J by 5 bases, and 13 bases separated the two germline ends. Germline CDR1 reads MNHEY; CDR2 reads SMNVEV (reference sequence). The CDR3 length is 14 residues. DNA of the CDR3: TGTGCCAGCAGTGCAGAGGTCGGGAGAAACACCATATATTTT. This codes for CASSAEVGRNTIYF.

The V and J genes are TRBV20-1 and TRBJ1-1; 10 positions agree with TRBD1. This CDR3 is built from 11 residues. The germline V gene encodes CDR1 DFQATT and CDR2 SNEGSKA (reference sequence). The V gene end was trimmed by 5 bases and the J gene end by 8 bases; junction bases not matched to a gene: 2. DNA of the CDR3: TGCAGTGCTGGGACAGGGGTAGAAGCTTTCTTT. The encoded protein is CSAGTGVEAFF.

V gene TRBV5-1 combines with J gene TRBJ2-7; 10 bases line up with TRBD1. Trimming took 5 bases from V and 6 from J; bases not matched to a gene: 5. Germline V gene lookup returns CDR1 SGHRS and CDR2 YFSETQ. The CDR3 length is 13 residues. Here the CDR3 reads CASSSTGGVEQYF. The CDR3 coding sequence is TGCGCCAGCAGTTCGACAGGGGGCGTCGAGCAGTACTTC.

This chain joins TRBV9 and TRBJ2-7, with TRBD2 identical over 12 bases. Germline V gives CDR1 SGDLS, CDR2 YYNGEE. CDR3 length: 17 residues. The ends lost 0 bases at V and 3 bases at J; junction bases unmatched: 7. The CDR3 DNA reads as TGTGCCAGCAGCGTAGCCAGCGGACTAGCGGGGATCTACGAGCAGTACTTC. As protein: CASSVASGLAGIYEQYF. The whole variable domain, remainder taken from reference TRBV9 and TRBJ2-7, is DSGVTQTPKHLITATGQRVTLRCSPRSGDLSVYWYQQSLDQGLQFLIQYYNGEERAKGNILERFSAQQFPDLHSELNLSSLELGDSALYFCASSVASGLAGIYEQYFGPGTRLTVT.

This chain links TRBV5-6 with TRBJ1-2, with 10 bases aligning to TRBD1. J was trimmed by 3 bases and V by 4 bases; bases with no gene match: 6. Per the germline V gene, CDR1 is SGHDT and CDR2 is YYEEEE. This CDR3 contains 15 residues. The CDR3 sequence: CASSLIGTGDYGYTF. CDR3 DNA sequence: TGTGCCAGCAGCCTAATAGGGACAGGGGACTATGGCTACACCTTC. The whole variable domain, remainder taken from reference TRBV5-6 and TRBJ1-2, is DAGVTQSPTHLIKTRGQQVTLRCSPKSGHDTVSWYQQALGQGPQFIFQYYEEEERQRGNFPDRFSGHQFPNYSSELNVNALLLGDSALYLCASSLIGTGDYGYTFGSGTRLTVV.

The rearrangement links TRBV13 to TRBJ2-1, with D tentatively TRBD1 (6 bases). CDR1 and CDR2 from the germline V gene are PRHDT and FYEKMQ (reference sequence). V lost 4 bases and J 7 bases, leaving 11 bases between the germline ends. The CDR3 loop spans 13 amino acids. The CDR3 spells CASSWGRGNEQFF. The CDR3 DNA sequence: TGTGCCAGCAGCTGGGGCAGGGGTAATGAGCAGTTCTTC.